Ten or more counts support the clone carrying this TCR beta chain. Researchers took RNA transcripts and amplified the TCR beta CDR3 regions from them. With the HTBI primer set, the TCR CDR3 went through a first round of RT-PCR. TCRdb processed the multiplex PCR reads anew with MiXCR; each CDR3 protein has one entry. Seen here are fewer than 350,000 distinct CDR3 sequences, 15% to 20% observed once, and the top ten hold roughly a sixth. V dropped 2 bases and J dropped 6 bases, with 14 bases sitting between them. This CDR3 is built from 14 residues. The germline V gene encodes CDR1 MDHEN and CDR2 SYDVKM. The sample is drawn from a study of T cells in Graves' hyperthyroidism and ophthalmopathy.

The TCR comes from a woman between 35 and 50 years old with Graves' ophthalmopathy. The V call is TRBV28, the J call TRBJ2-7; tentative D call: TRBD2 (5 bases). Sequencing was carried out using blood. The CDR3 loop reads CASSLGGPVGEQYF. The CDR3 nucleotides read TGTGCCAGCAGTTTAGGAGGCCCAGTTGGCGAGCAGTACTTC.